This T cell receptor (beta chain) was recovered during a study of siplizumab effects on memory and regulatory T cells. V was clipped by 0 bases and J by 2 bases; unmatched bases: 1. Germline V CDR1 and CDR2: MGHRA, YSYEKL. CDR3 length: 15 residues. TCRdb's table, derived via immunoSEQ multiplex PCR, lists solely in-frame clones and lacks some. This sample yields 90,000 to 110,000 clones, of which around 92% are seen a single time; 0.65% to 0.9% belongs to the top ten. Findings and caveats of the study: Mappable CD4+ clones that were alloreactive averaged roughly 66% Treg-derived with siplizumab versus roughly 25% in controls. The naive T cell population seemed more diverse than memory cells and seemed a major contributor to the alloresponse. Sequences that were alloreactive and traceable to unstimulated CD4+ memory cells were significantly reduced by siplizumab. Tregs that proliferated in siplizumab cultures did not have their suppressive function confirmed.

This clone appeared once. Its antigen is undetermined. V usage is TRBV4-1 and J usage is TRBJ1-2; 9 bases align to TRBD1. This clonotype was sampled from a human donor in good health. The sample taken for sequencing was Tregs sorted from blood. Here the CDR3 DNA reads TGCGCCAGCAGCCAAGAGGGGACAGGGAACTATGGCTACACCTTC. Encoded protein: CASSQEGTGNYGYTF.